This entry features one T cell receptor (beta chain) sequence. Antigen unknown. The data stem from a study of cytomegalovirus exposure and HLA in healthy donors. Findings of the study overall: Association of approximately 18,000 TCR beta sequences with HLA alleles was found at 0.05 false discovery rate in a later analysis. Reports credit the classifier with highly specific, highly sensitive diagnosis of cytomegalovirus status. Reports state that TCR beta sequences accurately predicted most subjects' HLA-A and HLA-B alleles.

60 Vbeta and 13 Jbeta primers were used in PCR. TCRdb's copy holds only in-frame clones and misses some; the assay was immunoSEQ multiplex PCR. The data contain over 110,000 clones, 73% of them singletons. The sequence derives from a woman aged 35 to 49 in good health and CMV-seronegative. Sequences were obtained from PBMCs.

CDR3 sequence reads: CASSWRDLNTEAFF. The CDR3 nucleotides read TGTGCCAGCTCATGGAGGGACCTGAACACTGAAGCTTTCTTT. This chain links TRBV18 with TRBJ1-1, with D perhaps matching TRBD1 (5 bases). Deletions cut 5 bases from V and 0 bases from J, with 10 bases between. The CDR3 runs 14 residues. Germline CDR1 and CDR2: KGHSH and LQKENI.